The 3 T cell receptor beta chains reported below all come from one sample, sequenced in a study of Graves' ophthalmopathy and Graves' hyperthyroidism. The authors amplified TCR beta CDR3 regions, and they did so from RNA transcripts for repertoire sequencing. Second-round multiplex PCR followed a first-round RT-PCR using HTBI primers. One entry per CDR3 protein results from TCRdb running MiXCR on the multiplex PCR reads. The table has just over 600,000 distinct CDR3 sequences, 22% seen once. Sequenced: peripheral blood. The source of these receptors is a woman aged 18 to 35 with stable Graves' hyperthyroidism. Some clones in this sample may be carry-over from other donors' samples.

In this sample, this clonotype turned up many times. The rearrangement links TRBV9 to TRBJ2-5; D remains ambiguous. The V gene lost 4 bases and the J gene lost 7 bases, with 11 bases spanning the gap. CDR1 and CDR2 from the germline V gene are SGDLS and YYNGEE. This CDR3 is built from 12 residues. The CDR3 sequence is CASSPPGGTQYF. The CDR3 DNA reads as TGTGCCAGCAGCCCCCCTGGCGGGACCCAGTACTTC.

At least ten counts were recorded for this clonotype. The V gene is TRBV12-3 or TRBV12-4, the J gene TRBJ2-7, with a possible D match to TRBD2 (6 bases). The CDR3 length is 14 residues. Trimming shortened V by 6 bases and J by 3 bases, and 15 bases separated the two germline ends. CDR3 nucleotides: TGTGCCAGCAGCAACGGGGGAGCGGGCTACGAGCAGTACTTC. Encoded protein: CASSNGGAGYEQYF.

This clonotype showed up just a few times. The chain links TRBV4-1 to TRBJ1-2, with D possibly being TRBD1 (5 bases). This CDR3 contains 14 residues. CDR1 and CDR2 (germline): MGHRA, YSYEKL. Trimming pared 1 base from V and 8 bases from J, leaving 14 bases between. This CDR3 is CASSQVGEIKGYTF. CDR3 DNA: TGCGCCAGCAGCCAAGTGGGGGAGATTAAAGGCTACACCTTC.